This T cell receptor beta chain emerged from a study of blood T cell repertoires in COVID-19 (dated by TCRdb to the early 2020s). About the full investigation: Collaborator samples came from the United States, Italy and Spain and covered acute and convalescent phases of COVID-19. The prospective study material was composed of cDNA or gDNA derived from T cells, B-cell-depleted T cells, or PBMCs. Subjects who had been exposed to COVID-19, were actively infected with it, or had recovered from it provided the deeply sampled blood TCRbeta repertoires that made up the dataset. The repertoires were released in a freely available public database intended as a resource for research on the immune response to SARS-CoV-2. The samples were drawn from the first 160 participants of the ongoing ImmuneRACE study and from 950 to 1,500 subjects provided by 6 global collaborators. Nearly every sample came with metadata listing a de-identified subject ID, COVID-19 status, age in years and sex. HLA class I and class II types, where available, came from metadata supplied by the sample provider rather than from assay-based typing. Study-level results and caveats: How much clinical and demographic metadata was included differed by source and by participant, and the metadata was provided uncurated.

Samples from volunteer blood donors who had recovered from COVID-19 were contributed by a second Seattle source. Whole blood was collected in K2EDTA tubes by collaborating institutions according to the institutions' own protocols. For TCRbeta analysis, collaborators shipped samples as frozen whole blood, isolated PBMCs, or DNA extracted from either of those sample types. TCRbeta CDR3 regions were amplified from genomic DNA by means of the immunoSEQ Assay, a bias-controlled multiplex PCR. Concerning the study's data processing: Within the assay, amplification of reference gene primers was used to estimate how many nucleated cells each sample contained. To quantify the absolute abundance of each unique TCRbeta CDR3 rearrangement, sequence reads were collapsed and filtered. For each sample, productive Simpson clonality was calculated as the square root of Simpson's diversity index over productive rearrangements. This immuneACCESS table, as held by TCRdb, lists in-frame sequences with V and J called but not all clones. Of the missing ones, under half trace to an unresolved V gene in checked studies; the others have no known cause. For V, J and clone size, that table is used; D and trimming come from the DNA. In all, the sample holds 190,000 or so clones, and around 87% of those were seen once. 0.88% of the sample is taken by the ten largest.

On this clone: The antigen it recognizes is unknown. Base qualities are not recorded, but no much larger clone differs from it by a single base.

Via the germline V gene, CDR1 is LGHNA and CDR2 YSLEER. The CDR3 holds 12 amino acids from the cysteine to the phenylalanine. Only the CDR3 DNA stays, 36 bases, in frame from base 1. Relative to germline, V is 5 bases shorter and J is 7 bases shorter, with 12 bases between their ends. The material sequenced was peripheral blood. This TCR came from a woman aged 18 to 35 who had recovered from COVID-19. The rearranged segments are TRBV4-3 and TRBJ2-7; tentative D gene TRBD1, with 6 bases matching. The CDR3 here reads CASSDRSREQYF. At the DNA level, the sequence is TGCGCCAGCAGCGACAGGTCTCGGGAGCAGTACTTC.